The 24 T cell receptor beta chains presented below share a single source sample, sequenced in a study of T cell responses to AZD1222 COVID-19 vaccine. Assay used: immunoSEQ multiplex PCR; TCRdb lists only in-frame clones, some missing. The repertoire holds about 100,000 clones, with around 90% as singletons. The sample consisted of peripheral blood, taken on day 0 of AZD1222 vaccination. Receptors were obtained from an adult in good health.

J is TRBJ2-1 and V is TRBV5-1; no definite D call. The CDR3 length is 15 residues. CDR1 is SGHRS, CDR2 YFSETQ, per germline. Trimming stripped 1 base from V and 2 bases from J, with 10 bases between. CDR3 amino acids: CASSLRADTYNEQFF. The CDR3 DNA sequence: TGCGCCAGCAGCTTGAGGGCAGATACCTACAATGAGCAGTTCTTC.

V gene TRBV24-1 combines with J gene TRBJ2-1, with a possible D match to TRBD2 (6 bases). Germline V gene lookup returns CDR1 KGHDR and CDR2 SFDVKD. The V end lost 5 bases, the J end lost 1 base, and 11 bases lay between the germline ends. This CDR3 spans 15 amino acids. The chain's CDR3 is CATSVGGASYNEQFF. The CDR3 nucleotides read TGTGCCACCAGTGTTGGAGGGGCTTCCTACAATGAGCAGTTCTTC.

The V and J genes are TRBV6-5 and TRBJ2-1; 10 bases align to TRBD2. Germline V gene data show CDR1 as MNHEY and CDR2 as SVGAGI. The length of the CDR3 is 15 residues. V trimming: 6 bases; J trimming: 4 bases; junction bases outside the gene matches: 6. The CDR3 reads CASRAGTSEYNEQFF. CDR3 coding DNA: TGTGCCAGCAGGGCTGGGACTAGCGAATACAATGAGCAGTTCTTC.

The chain is built from TRBV25-1 and TRBJ1-2, with D hard to call. The ends were cut back, 8 bases at V and 1 base at J, with 17 bases in the middle. Germline lookup yields CDR1 MGHDK and CDR2 SYGVNS. The CDR3 extends over 15 amino acids. CDR3 region: CASGEVRRLNYGYTF. CDR3 coding DNA: TGTGCCAGCGGAGAGGTCCGACGGCTTAACTATGGCTACACCTTC.

The V and J genes are TRBV10-3 and TRBJ1-5; a possible D gene is TRBD1 (5 bases). CDR1 ENHRY and CDR2 SYGVKD come from the germline V gene. CDR3 size: 15 residues. With 0 bases removed from V and 6 bases from J, the gap between germline ends came to 12 bases. CDR3 protein: CAISESGEGGQPQHF. CDR3 nucleotide sequence: TGTGCCATCAGTGAGTCGGGGGAGGGTGGTCAGCCCCAGCATTTT.

The chain joins TRBV29-1 to TRBJ1-5; D is perhaps TRBD1 (5 bases). Trimming removed 4 bases from V and 2 bases from J, with 9 bases in between. In germline, CDR1 is SQVTM, CDR2 ANQGSEA. CDR3 length equals 13 residues. CDR3 region: CSVAVQGNQPQHF. The CDR3 DNA reads as TGCAGCGTTGCAGTACAGGGCAATCAGCCCCAGCATTTT.

The V and J genes are TRBV3-1 (or the pseudogene TRBV3-2) and TRBJ1-6; tentatively, D is TRBD1 (6 bases). The length of the CDR3 is 15 residues. V was trimmed by 1 base and J by 7 bases, leaving 11 bases between them. CDR1 LGHDT and CDR2 YNNKEL come from the germline V gene (reference sequence). The CDR3 here is CASSQVPGENSPLHF. CDR3 bases: TGTGCCAGCAGCCAAGTACCAGGGGAGAATTCACCCCTCCACTTT.

The CDR3 protein is CASSWGLAGANEQFF. CDR3 DNA: TGTGCCAGCAGTTGGGGACTAGCGGGAGCCAATGAGCAGTTCTTC. The chain couples TRBV27 to TRBJ2-1, with 14 bases fitting TRBD2. The junction had 2 bases not matched to a gene; V was cut back by 4 bases and J by 6 bases. The CDR3 spans 15 residues. Germline loops: CDR1 MNHEY, CDR2 SMNVEV (reference sequence).

This clone was observed once. The chain links TRBV6-1 to TRBJ1-6; TRBD1 might be the D (6 bases). This CDR3 contains 16 residues. V lost 3 bases and J 6 bases, leaving 15 bases between the germline ends. Per germline, CDR1 MNHNS and CDR2 SASEGT. The CDR3 sequence: CASSELPGHSNSPLHF. The CDR3 DNA follows: TGTGCCAGCAGTGAGCTGCCGGGACATAGTAATTCACCCCTCCACTTT.

CDR3 DNA sequence: TGTGCCAGCAGTGACAGGGGACTAGCGGGAGGTTTTGAGCAGTTCTTC. This translates into CASSDRGLAGGFEQFF. This chain uses TRBV6-1 with TRBJ2-1; 15 positions agree with TRBD2. The CDR3 loop spans 16 amino acids. J gave up 9 bases and V 3 bases, and 6 bases lay outside the gene matches. Germline CDR1 reads MNHNS; CDR2 reads SASEGT.

The rearrangement uses TRBV7-3 and TRBJ2-1; 8 nucleotides agree with TRBD1. Germline V gives CDR1 SGHTA, CDR2 FQGTGA. This CDR3 is built from 15 residues. Losses at the gene ends were 2 bases for V and 8 bases for J; bases not matched to a gene: 8. CDR3 nucleotides: TGTGCCAGCAGCTTAGGGACAGGTGACTTGGATGAGCAGTTCTTC. This encodes CASSLGTGDLDEQFF.

The rearrangement joins TRBV19 to TRBJ1-3; 7 bases map to TRBD1. There are 14 residues in the CDR3. V was pared by 9 bases and J by 2 bases, with 7 bases of the junction left unmatched. Looked up from germline, CDR1 is LNHDA and CDR2 is SQIVND (reference sequence). CDR3 nucleotides: TGTGCCAGCACCCGACAGGGTGCTGGAAACACCATATATTTT. Its protein is CASTRQGAGNTIYF. Filled out from reference TRBV19 and TRBJ1-3, the complete variable domain reads DGGITQSPKYLFRKEGQNVTLSCEQNLNHDAMYWYRQDPGQGLRLIYYSQIVNDFQKGDIAEGYSVSREKKESFPLTVTSAQKNPTAFYLCASTRQGAGNTIYFGEGSWLTVV.

This clone was observed once. The chain has TRBV5-6 and TRBJ2-3; 13 bases are shared with TRBD2. Losses at the gene ends were 2 bases for V and 2 bases for J; bases not matched to a gene: 5. Per germline, CDR1 SGHDT and CDR2 YYEEEE. The CDR3 totals 17 residues. CDR3 amino acids: CASSFGLAGELTDTQYF. The CDR3 DNA follows: TGTGCCAGCAGCTTCGGACTAGCGGGAGAGCTCACAGATACGCAGTATTTT.

The chain recombines TRBV4-2 with TRBJ1-2; 7 bases align to TRBD1. V trimming: 7 bases; J trimming: 4 bases; junction bases outside the gene matches: 9. The germline CDR1 and CDR2 sequences are LGHNA and YNFKEQ. The CDR3 spans 14 residues. The CDR3: CASTYQGGAYGYTF. The CDR3 DNA reads as TGTGCCAGCACTTACCAAGGGGGCGCCTATGGCTACACCTTC.

The V gene is TRBV6-5, the J gene TRBJ2-7; D tentatively fits TRBD1 or TRBD2 (5 bases each). Germline V gene lookup returns CDR1 MNHEY and CDR2 SVGAGI. This CDR3 region has 14 residues. The V gene lost 0 bases and the J gene lost 9 bases, with 15 bases spanning the gap. CDR3 sequence: CASSYSQGAAVQYF. DNA for the CDR3: TGTGCCAGCAGTTACTCCCAGGGAGCCGCCGTGCAGTACTTC.

This chain's CDR3 is CASSQSEKLFF. The CDR3 DNA sequence: TGTGCCAGCAGCCAGAGTGAAAAACTGTTTTTT. The chain has TRBV12-3 or TRBV12-4 and TRBJ1-4; D call uncertain. Trimming took off 6 bases at V and 7 bases at J, with 6 bases between the two ends. This CDR3 has 11 residues.

This chain connects TRBV10-3 to TRBJ1-1; 8 bases are shared with TRBD1. From germline, CDR1 is ENHRY and CDR2 SYGVKD. This CDR3 is 14 amino acids long. After removal of 7 bases from V and 4 bases from J, the junction contained 8 bases not matched to a gene. The chain's CDR3 is CAITIQGEGTEAFF. CDR3 in DNA: TGTGCCATCACAATACAGGGGGAAGGCACTGAAGCTTTCTTT.

V and J are TRBV5-8 and TRBJ1-4; TRBD1 aligns across 7 bases. With V trimmed by 4 bases and J by 4 bases, 7 bases remained unmatched. The V gene's germline CDR1 is SGHTS and CDR2 YDEGEE. The CDR3 is 15 residues long. CDR3 residues: CASSRKTGINEKLFF. In nucleotides, the CDR3 is TGTGCCAGCAGCCGTAAGACAGGGATTAATGAAAAACTGTTTTTT.

The chain links TRBV27 to TRBJ2-3; unclear D gene. CDR3 length: 15 amino acids. Trimming took off 3 bases at V and 1 base at J, with 11 bases between the two ends. Per the germline V gene, CDR1 is MNHEY and CDR2 is SMNVEV (reference sequence). CDR3 bases: TGTGCCAGCAGTTTTCAAGGGATGGGCACAGATACGCAGTATTTT. Its translation is CASSFQGMGTDTQYF.

The chain combines TRBV12-5 with TRBJ1-3, with 7 bases fitting TRBD1. Germline CDR1 is LGHNT and CDR2 is FRNRAP. The CDR3 totals 16 residues. V lost 3 bases, J lost 0 bases, and 5 bases stayed unmatched. The CDR3 DNA reads TGTGCTAGTGGTTTTTCAGGGACAGTCTCTGGAAACACCATATATTTT. This translates into CASGFSGTVSGNTIYF.

The V gene is TRBV27, the J gene TRBJ2-3; 10 positions match TRBD2. From germline, CDR1 is MNHEY and CDR2 SMNVEV (reference sequence). Germline trimming cut 7 bases from V and 2 bases from J; bases unmatched to any gene: 9. The CDR3 runs to 16 residues. The CDR3 is CASTVLGTSDTDTQYF. CDR3 sequence (DNA): TGTGCCAGCACCGTCCTCGGGACTAGCGACACAGATACGCAGTATTTT.

The chain employs TRBV27 and TRBJ2-7; 7 nucleotides match TRBD2. The CDR3 covers 16 residues. CDR1 and CDR2 (germline): MNHEY, SMNVEV (reference sequence). The J segment lost 4 bases and the V segment lost 2 bases, leaving 11 bases of the junction unmatched. CDR3 amino acids: CASSLRPIAGPYEQYF. The DNA for the CDR3 is TGTGCCAGCAGTTTAAGGCCCATAGCGGGTCCTTACGAGCAGTACTTC.

The gene calls are TRBV28 and TRBJ1-5; D remains unclear. The CDR3 totals 13 residues. V was trimmed by 6 bases and J by 4 bases, leaving 10 bases between them. Germline loops: CDR1 MDHEN, CDR2 SYDVKM. The CDR3 is CASSPTGNQPQHF. The CDR3 DNA reads as TGTGCCAGCAGCCCTACGGGGAATCAGCCCCAGCATTTT.

The gene calls are TRBV5-1 and TRBJ2-3; TRBD2 agrees at 7 bases. In germline, CDR1 is SGHRS, CDR2 YFSETQ. Unmatched junction bases numbered 7, after V lost 5 bases and J lost 4 bases. The CDR3 extends over 14 amino acids. The CDR3 sequence: CASRPTSTSDTQYF. CDR3 coding DNA: TGCGCCAGCAGGCCGACTAGCACTTCAGATACGCAGTATTTT.